The 25 T cell receptor beta chains given below trace back to one sample, sequenced in a study of PD-1 blockade in classical Hodgkin lymphoma (dated by TCRdb to the early 2020s). What the time point label conveys for this sample: cycle 4 day 1 (C4D1), after 6 weeks of nivolumab. Every trial patient had relapsed following autologous stem cell transplantation, and prior brentuximab vedotin exposure was what differed among cohorts A, B and C. Libraries were constructed by the immunoSEQ multiplex PCR assay. What TCRdb holds here is the immuneACCESS table cut down to in-frame rearrangements. Part of the clones is not present; checked against another copy, under half of the missing clones reflect an unresolved V gene, and the others are unexplained. Across this sample there are about 64,000 clones, with just over 90% seen only once. In total, the top ten clones hold roughly 8% of the sample. Material: peripheral blood mononuclear cells (PBMCs), obtained before the fourth cycle of nivolumab. The receptor source for this set is a human donor with classical Hodgkin lymphoma.

The chain uses TRBV2 and TRBJ2-7, with TRBD2 matching over 11 bases. The CDR3 totals 15 residues. The germline V gene has CDR1 SNHLY and CDR2 FYNNEI. The junction had 9 bases not matched to a gene; V was cut back by 5 bases and J by 6 bases. This chain's CDR3 is CASSFIAGGPGEQYF. The CDR3 DNA sequence: TGTGCCAGCAGTTTTATAGCGGGAGGGCCTGGCGAGCAGTACTTC.

The gene calls are TRBV6-5 and TRBJ2-5; D unresolved. Trimming took 5 bases from V and 5 from J, leaving 15 bases between them. Germline CDR1 MNHEY, CDR2 SVGAGI. The CDR3 runs 14 residues. CDR3 coding DNA: TGTGCCAGCAGTCTCCTGGTGGGCCGGGAGACCCAGTACTTC. Encoded protein: CASSLLVGRETQYF.

The chain couples TRBV28 to TRBJ2-1; TRBD1 aligns across 10 bases. Germline CDR1 MDHEN, CDR2 SYDVKM. The CDR3 totals 17 residues. V lost 2 bases and J lost 4; bases outside the gene matches: 8. CDR3 residues: CASSLRPGGQGYNEQFF. CDR3 in DNA: TGTGCCAGCAGTTTAAGGCCGGGGGGACAGGGGTACAATGAGCAGTTCTTC. Combining the CDR3 with reference TRBV28 and TRBJ2-1 gives the whole variable domain DVKVTQSSRYLVKRTGEKVFLECVQDMDHENMFWYRQDPGLGLRLIYFSYDVKMKEKGDIPEGYSVSREKKERFSLILESASTNQTSMYLCASSLRPGGQGYNEQFFGPGTRLTVL.

This clone was counted a single time. V is TRBV4-1 and J is TRBJ1-2, with a possible D match to TRBD1 (5 bases). The CDR3 is made up of 16 amino acids. In germline, CDR1 is MGHRA, CDR2 YSYEKL. The ends were cut back, 0 bases at V and 4 bases at J, with 15 bases in the middle. Here the CDR3 reads CASSQEGSGNSYGYTF. As DNA, the CDR3 is TGCGCCAGCAGCCAAGAGGGGTCAGGGAATAGCTATGGCTACACCTTC.

This sequence joins TRBV18 and TRBJ1-1; 7 bases are a match to TRBD1. Trimming removed 2 bases from V and 5 bases from J; junction bases left unmatched: 5. This CDR3 region has 14 residues. Germline lookup yields CDR1 KGHSH and CDR2 LQKENI. The CDR3 protein is CASSPDRARTEAFF. CDR3 DNA sequence: TGTGCCAGCTCACCAGACAGGGCGAGGACTGAAGCTTTCTTT.

The rearrangement uses TRBV5-4 and TRBJ2-1; D uncertain. The CDR3 runs to 13 residues. V was cut by 4 bases and J by 7 bases, with 12 bases left in between. In germline, CDR1 is SGHNT, CDR2 YYREEE (reference sequence). The CDR3 bases are TGTGCCAGCAGCCAAACGGTGGCGAATGAGCAGTTCTTC. Translating it yields CASSQTVANEQFF.

The V call is TRBV9, the J call TRBJ1-1; D perhaps matches TRBD1 (5 bases). Germline V gene data show CDR1 as SGDLS and CDR2 as YYNGEE. The CDR3 length is 15 residues. V shed 3 bases and J shed 2 bases, with 14 bases lying between them. The CDR3: CASSDALRGNTEAFF. The CDR3 nucleotides are TGTGCCAGCAGCGATGCCCTAAGGGGCAACACTGAAGCTTTCTTT.

The chain uses TRBV4-1 and TRBJ2-5, with 9 bases identical to TRBD2. J was trimmed by 1 base and V by 1 base; bases with no gene match: 1. The V gene's germline CDR1 is MGHRA and CDR2 YSYEKL. This CDR3 has 15 residues. In DNA form, the CDR3 reads TGCGCCAGCAGCCAAGTGACTAGCGGCCAAGAGACCCAGTACTTC. This sequence encodes CASSQVTSGQETQYF.

The chain links TRBV28 to TRBJ1-5, with D maybe TRBD1 (6 bases). With 7 bases removed from V and 7 bases from J, the gap between germline ends came to 23 bases. The length of the CDR3 is 16 residues. Per the germline V gene, CDR1 is MDHEN and CDR2 is SYDVKM. CDR3 sequence (DNA): TGTGCCAGCAACACAATCCAGGGGAAGAGGGGACAGCCCCAGCATTTT. Amino acids: CASNTIQGKRGQPQHF.

The chain has TRBV28 and TRBJ2-7; 7 bases match TRBD1. This CDR3 is 14 amino acids long. Germline CDR1 reads MDHEN; CDR2 reads SYDVKM. The junction had 11 bases not matched to a gene; V was cut back by 8 bases and J by 4 bases. The CDR3 DNA follows: TGTGCCAGCGACGATGGAGAGACAGGGTACGAGCAGTACTTC. Translating gives CASDDGETGYEQYF. Full variable domain (outside the CDR3, taken from reference TRBV28 and TRBJ2-7): DVKVTQSSRYLVKRTGEKVFLECVQDMDHENMFWYRQDPGLGLRLIYFSYDVKMKEKGDIPEGYSVSREKKERFSLILESASTNQTSMYLCASDDGETGYEQYFGPGTRLTVT.

The chain joins TRBV5-6 to TRBJ2-2; possibly TRBD1 for D (6 bases). CDR3 length: 15 residues. Germline V gives CDR1 SGHDT, CDR2 YYEEEE. V lost 3 bases and J lost 7, with 16 bases in between. The CDR3: CASSSMRAGVGELFF. The DNA for the CDR3 is TGTGCCAGCAGCTCCATGAGGGCAGGGGTCGGGGAGCTGTTTTTT.

CDR3 DNA: TGTGCCAGCAGTGGAAGGGGTGGCAATCAGCCCCAGCATTTT. Translation: CASSGRGGNQPQHF. The rearrangement joins TRBV2 to TRBJ1-5; TRBD1 might be the D (5 bases). This CDR3 comprises 14 residues. The ends were cut back, 4 bases at V and 2 bases at J, with 9 bases in the middle. Germline V lookup: CDR1 SNHLY, CDR2 FYNNEI.

The chain is built from TRBV7-2 and TRBJ2-7; no firm D call. Germline CDR1 and CDR2: SGHTA and FQGNSA. The CDR3 length is 14 residues. V was pared by 3 bases and J by 2 bases, with 11 bases between. CDR3 protein: CASSFGLSTYEQYF. The CDR3 nucleotides are TGTGCCAGCAGCTTTGGTCTGTCAACCTACGAGCAGTACTTC. Complete variable domain (other parts from reference TRBV7-2 and TRBJ2-7): GAGVSQSPSNKVTEKGKDVELRCDPISGHTALYWYRQSLGQGLEFLIYFQGNSAPDKSGLPSDRFSAERTGGSVSTLTIQRTQQEDSAVYLCASSFGLSTYEQYFGPGTRLTVT.

This chain uses TRBV7-9 with TRBJ2-3; tentatively, D is TRBD1 (6 bases). Germline CDR1 SEHNR, CDR2 FQNEAQ (reference sequence). Trimming shortened V by 5 bases and J by 4 bases, and 13 bases separated the two germline ends. This CDR3 has 14 residues. The CDR3 is CASSTTGLADTQYF. The CDR3 nucleotides read TGTGCCAGCAGCACTACAGGGTTGGCAGATACGCAGTATTTT. Combining the CDR3 with reference TRBV7-9 and TRBJ2-3 gives the whole variable domain DTGVSQNPRHKITKRGQNVTFRCDPISEHNRLYWYRQTLGQGPEFLTYFQNEAQLEKSRLLSDRFSAERPKGSFSTLEIQRTEQGDSAMYLCASSTTGLADTQYFGPGTRLTVL.

The chain has TRBV18 and TRBJ2-7; 10 nucleotides agree with TRBD2. Germline-derived CDR1 and CDR2 are KGHSH and LQKENI. The J segment lost 4 bases and the V segment lost 1 base, leaving 4 bases of the junction unmatched. This CDR3 spans 15 amino acids. CDR3 sequence: CASSPRPSGGYEQYF. CDR3 in DNA: TGTGCCAGCTCACCACGGCCTAGCGGGGGATACGAGCAGTACTTC.

DNA for the CDR3: TGTGCCAGCAGGGGCACACCCTACGAGCAGTACTTC. Translated: CASRGTPYEQYF. The chain couples TRBV2 to TRBJ2-7; D gene unclear. The CDR3 sequence is 12 residues long. Trimming took 6 bases from V and 2 from J, leaving 8 bases between them. The germline V gene encodes CDR1 SNHLY and CDR2 FYNNEI.

The chain uses TRBV28 and TRBJ2-7; TRBD1 is a possible D gene (5 bases). Deletions cut 3 bases from V and 2 bases from J, with 8 bases between. The germline CDR1 and CDR2 sequences are MDHEN and SYDVKM. The CDR3 covers 13 residues. The CDR3 DNA sequence: TGTGCCAGCAGTTTGGAACAGGCCTACGAGCAGTACTTC. This translates into CASSLEQAYEQYF.

The chain links TRBV5-4 to TRBJ1-1, with 8 bases that match TRBD1. This CDR3 spans 16 amino acids. Germline CDR1 reads SGHNT; CDR2 reads YYREEE (reference sequence). After removal of 3 bases from V and 4 bases from J, the junction contained 11 bases not matched to a gene. CDR3 nucleotides: TGTGCCAGCAGCTCGCCAAACAGGGGGGGGAGCACTGAAGCTTTCTTT. Its protein is CASSSPNRGGSTEAFF. The whole variable domain, remainder taken from reference TRBV5-4 and TRBJ1-1, is ETGVTQSPTHLIKTRGQQVTLRCSSQSGHNTVSWYQQALGQGPQFIFQYYREEENGRGNFPPRFSGLQFPNYSSELNVNALELDDSALYLCASSSPNRGGSTEAFFGQGTRLTVV.

V and J are TRBV13 and TRBJ1-3, with D unclear. V shed 6 bases and J shed 0 bases, with 9 bases lying between them. Germline loops: CDR1 PRHDT, CDR2 FYEKMQ (reference sequence). The CDR3 totals 14 residues. CDR3 sequence (DNA): TGTGCCAGCAGTTCCCGGGACTCTGGAAACACCATATATTTT. This translates into CASSSRDSGNTIYF.

The rearrangement joins TRBV14 to TRBJ2-5; TRBD2 matches at 7 bases. The V segment lost 1 base and the J segment 5 bases; nucleotides outside the gene matches: 7. The CDR3 extends over 15 amino acids. CDR1 and CDR2 (germline): SGHDN, FVKESK. The CDR3 DNA sequence: TGTGCCAGCAGCCAAGGCCCGATCGGGGGGGAGACCCAGTACTTC. Translated: CASSQGPIGGETQYF.

This chain connects TRBV2 to TRBJ2-7; TRBD1 aligns across 8 bases. CDR1 and CDR2 (germline): SNHLY, FYNNEI. This CDR3 spans 12 amino acids. V lost 10 bases, J lost 3 bases, and 5 bases stayed unmatched. The CDR3 reads CATTGGHYEQYF. The CDR3 coding sequence is TGTGCCACCACAGGGGGACACTACGAGCAGTACTTC.

This clone was seen more than once but under ten times. This CDR3 is CASSGVSLYSGDHGELFF. The CDR3 DNA follows: TGTGCCAGCAGTGGCGTATCTCTCTATAGCGGGGATCACGGGGAGCTGTTTTTT. This chain joins TRBV2 and TRBJ2-2; 8 bases match TRBD2. This CDR3 is 18 amino acids long. The V gene end was trimmed by 4 bases and the J gene end by 7 bases; junction bases not matched to a gene: 17. Germline V CDR1 and CDR2: SNHLY, FYNNEI.

The J gene is TRBJ2-7, the V gene TRBV18; 7 bases line up with TRBD1. The CDR3 covers 14 residues. With V trimmed by 1 base and J by 3 bases, 3 bases remained unmatched. Germline values: CDR1 KGHSH, CDR2 LQKENI. The CDR3 region is CASSPQAGGYEQYF. CDR3 nucleotide sequence: TGTGCCAGCTCACCACAGGCAGGGGGCTACGAGCAGTACTTC.

The CDR3 reads CASRLRKTTNEKLFF. CDR3 nucleotide sequence: TGTGCCAGCAGGCTCAGAAAAACAACTAATGAAAAACTGTTTTTT. The chain employs TRBV2 and TRBJ1-4; D ambiguous. The CDR3 has 15 residues. The germline CDR1 and CDR2 sequences are SNHLY and FYNNEI. V was clipped by 6 bases and J by 0 bases, with 11 bases between them.

The gene calls are TRBV4-1 and TRBJ2-1; 7 bases are a match to TRBD2. The germline V gene has CDR1 MGHRA and CDR2 YSYEKL. Unmatched junction bases numbered 12, after V lost 3 bases and J lost 7 bases. This CDR3 is 16 amino acids long. The CDR3 reads CASSQQYGLGDNEQFF. For the CDR3, the DNA is TGCGCCAGCAGCCAGCAATACGGACTAGGTGATAATGAGCAGTTCTTC.